The clone carrying this T cell receptor beta chain was observed a few times. The source of the sample is a study of T-cell memory formation after mild COVID-19. TCRdb analysed the 5' RACE reads with MiXCR anew, one entry per CDR3 protein. The table shows fewer than 700,000 distinct CDR3 sequences, with roughly 20% occurring only once. V shed 4 bases, J shed 6 bases, and the junction held 10 bases outside the gene matches. The CDR3 extends over 15 amino acids. Germline CDR1 reads SGHRS; CDR2 reads YFSETQ. Sequencing was performed on PBMCs or a T cell subset sorted from them (not recorded which). The sequence derives from an adult woman who had mild COVID-19 (a few samples of this study predate the infection). Cell type and time point are not known. This chain uses TRBV5-1 with TRBJ1-2; 9 positions match TRBD1. This CDR3 is CASSDYSGTGNGYTF. The CDR3 DNA reads TGCGCCAGCAGCGATTACTCCGGGACAGGGAATGGCTACACCTTC. The full variable domain, completed using reference TRBV5-1 and TRBJ1-2, is KAGVTQTPRYLIKTRGQQVTLSCSPISGHRSVSWYQQTPGQGLQFLFEYFSETQRNKGNFPGRFSGRQFSNSRSEMNVSTLELGDSALYLCASSDYSGTGNGYTFGSGTRLTVV.